This entry features one T cell receptor beta chain sequence. Its antigen is unidentified. The CDR3 is 14 amino acids. V lost 3 bases, J lost 2 bases, and 4 bases stayed unmatched. Germline values: CDR1 SQVTM, CDR2 ANQGSEA. This sample was taken from a study of a mutant IDH1 vaccine in newly diagnosed glioma. Study-wide background: Patients, over weeks 1, 3, 5, 7, 11, 15, 19 and 23, received a total of eight vaccinations. Former treatment meant radiotherapy, temozolomide, or both; the majority had gotten both.

Study observations and caveats: No link was apparently found between pseudoprogression and changes in top peripheral T cell clonotypes.

Described time point: week 23, last vaccination. The content of each vaccine dose was 300 ug of mutant IDH1 20-mer peptide, and topical imiquimod accompanied it. Profiling relied on immunoSEQ multiplex PCR, and the TCRdb table lists in-frame clones only, not all of them. The sample holds about 53,000 clones, roughly 81% seen once. The clonotype originates from a woman between 40 and 55 years old with glioma. Some clones in this sample may be carry-over from other donors' samples. Sequencing used PBMCs, obtained from a glioma patient whose treatment included an IDH1 peptide vaccine. The chain employs TRBV29-1 and TRBJ2-7; 10 bases map to TRBD1. DNA of the CDR3: TGCAGCGTTGACCCGGGACAGGGGACCTACGAGCAGTACTTC. As protein: CSVDPGQGTYEQYF.